The rows below give T cell receptor beta chains drawn from one sample of a study of OX40 agonist ivuxolimab in advanced cancers. TCRdb's copy holds only in-frame clones and misses some; the assay was immunoSEQ multiplex PCR. Here the sample spans approximately 77,000 clones, approximately 90% being singletons. Sequences were derived from CD4+ or CD8+ T cells sorted from blood, sampled in a trial of the OX40 agonist ivuxolimab. These receptors came from an adult with an advanced solid tumor such as melanoma, head and neck, liver or kidney cancer. Each CDR3 is given with its conserved first and last residue. A D gene is named only where the DNA matches it firmly. For some rows the clone size is stated as once, few or many, or as a class when expanded; others skip it.

v_call	d_call	clone_size	j_call	cdr3_aa	cdr3_nt
TRBV19	-	-	TRBJ2-7	CASSPSLGSYEQYF	TGTGCCAGTAGTCCTTCATTGGGCTCCTACGAGCAGTACTTC
TRBV6-1	-	-	TRBJ1-2	CASSEGVALQGYTF	TGTGCCAGCAGTGAAGGGGTCGCACTACAGGGCTACACCTTC
TRBV7-8	-	once	TRBJ2-3	CASRSLYTQYF	TGTGCCAGCAGGTCTCTTTATACGCAGTATTTT
TRBV4-1	-	-	TRBJ2-1	CASSQDQGSGNEQFF	TGCGCCAGCAGCCAAGATCAGGGAAGCGGCAATGAGCAGTTCTTC
TRBV13	-	-	TRBJ1-3	CASSPRIMGNTIYF	TGTGCCAGCAGCCCCAGAATCATGGGAAACACCATATATTTT
TRBV4-2	-	-	TRBJ1-6	CASSQGTQGIPLHF	TGTGCCAGCAGCCAGGGGACCCAGGGAATTCCCCTCCACTTT
TRBV11-2	-	-	TRBJ2-2	CASRGGELFF	TGTGCCAGCCGGGGCGGGGAGCTGTTTTTT
TRBV5-1	TRBD2	-	TRBJ2-1	CASSWGGDPRVQFF	TGCGCCAGCAGCTGGGGGGGGGACCCCAGGGTGCAGTTCTTC
TRBV7-9	TRBD1	-	TRBJ2-3	CASSVWDRTNPGGKSQYF	TGTGCCAGCAGCGTTTGGGACAGGACCAACCCTGGGGGAAAATCGCAGTATTTT
TRBV15	-	-	TRBJ2-2	CATSEQGVDTGELFF	TGTGCCACCAGCGAACAGGGTGTGGACACCGGGGAGCTGTTTTTT
TRBV15	-	few	TRBJ2-7	CATSRGGEIYEQYF	TGTGCCACCAGCAGAGGAGGGGAGATTTACGAGCAGTACTTC
TRBV14	TRBD2	-	TRBJ2-7	CASSQEEASGGSPYEQYF	TGTGCCAGCAGCCAAGAGGAGGCTAGCGGGGGGTCCCCCTACGAGCAGTACTTC
TRBV27	TRBD2	-	TRBJ2-1	CASSFVLAGRSEQFF	TGTGCCAGCAGTTTTGTACTAGCGGGGAGATCTGAGCAGTTCTTC
TRBV6-5	-	-	TRBJ2-5	CASSGLYQETQYF	TGTGCCAGCAGCGGATTGTACCAAGAGACCCAGTACTTC
TRBV19	-	once	TRBJ2-7	CASNIQGSYEQYF	TGTGCCAGTAACATACAAGGGAGTTACGAGCAGTACTTC
TRBV27	TRBD1	-	TRBJ2-7	CASTGTAINSEQYF	TGTGCCAGCACCGGGACAGCGATAAATTCTGAGCAGTACTTC
TRBV9	TRBD1	-	TRBJ1-1	CASSVGDRGGPNTEAFF	TGTGCCAGCAGCGTGGGGGACAGGGGTGGGCCGAACACTGAAGCTTTCTTT
TRBV6-6	-	-	TRBJ2-3	CASSSFSFTDTQYF	TGTGCCAGCAGTTCCTTCAGTTTCACAGATACGCAGTATTTT
TRBV9	-	once	TRBJ2-5	CASSGGPAETQYF	TGTGCCAGCAGCGGGGGGCCGGCGGAGACCCAGTACTTC
TRBV6-1	TRBD2	-	TRBJ2-7	CASSEGASGTYEQYF	TGTGCCAGCAGTGAAGGGGCTAGCGGAACCTACGAGCAGTACTTC
TRBV4-2	-	-	TRBJ1-1	CASSQGEGWAFF	TGTGCCAGCAGCCAAGGAGAGGGATGGGCTTTCTTT
TRBV6-6	-	-	TRBJ1-1	CASSYGGGNTEAFF	TGTGCCAGCAGTTATGGGGGAGGGAACACTGAAGCTTTCTTT
TRBV27	-	-	TRBJ2-3	CASSLLGDTQYF	TGTGCCAGCAGTTTACTGGGAGATACGCAGTATTTT
TRBV10-2	-	-	TRBJ2-7	CASSERGEQYF	TGCGCCAGCAGTGAGCGGGGGGAGCAGTACTTC
TRBV4-1	TRBD1	-	TRBJ2-1	CASSQGTGGSYNEQFF	TGCGCCAGCAGCCAAGGGACAGGGGGCTCCTACAATGAGCAGTTCTTC
TRBV6-1	TRBD2	-	TRBJ2-1	CATQFTSGGYNEQFF	TGTGCCACCCAGTTCACTAGCGGGGGTTACAATGAGCAGTTCTTC
TRBV7-9	TRBD2	once	TRBJ2-5	CASSPKTGLAGLGQETQYF	TGTGCCAGCAGCCCCAAAACGGGACTAGCGGGTCTAGGACAAGAGACCCAGTACTTC
TRBV2	TRBD2	-	TRBJ2-3	CASSGPAGATDTQYF	TGTGCCAGCAGTGGACCAGCGGGGGCCACAGATACGCAGTATTTT
TRBV25-1	TRBD2	-	TRBJ2-6	CASSGLAGGHSRANVLTF	TGTGCCAGCAGTGGGCTAGCGGGGGGCCATTCGAGGGCCAACGTCCTGACTTTC
TRBV7-9	-	-	TRBJ1-2	CASSAVGQYNYGYTF	TGTGCCAGCAGCGCAGTCGGACAGTATAACTATGGCTACACCTTC
TRBV5-1	-	-	TRBJ2-7	CASSLAGYFYEQYF	TGCGCCAGCAGCTTGGCAGGTTACTTCTACGAGCAGTACTTC
TRBV7-6	TRBD2	-	TRBJ2-7	CASSTRLAGDEQYF	TGTGCCAGCAGCACCAGACTAGCGGGGGACGAGCAGTACTTC